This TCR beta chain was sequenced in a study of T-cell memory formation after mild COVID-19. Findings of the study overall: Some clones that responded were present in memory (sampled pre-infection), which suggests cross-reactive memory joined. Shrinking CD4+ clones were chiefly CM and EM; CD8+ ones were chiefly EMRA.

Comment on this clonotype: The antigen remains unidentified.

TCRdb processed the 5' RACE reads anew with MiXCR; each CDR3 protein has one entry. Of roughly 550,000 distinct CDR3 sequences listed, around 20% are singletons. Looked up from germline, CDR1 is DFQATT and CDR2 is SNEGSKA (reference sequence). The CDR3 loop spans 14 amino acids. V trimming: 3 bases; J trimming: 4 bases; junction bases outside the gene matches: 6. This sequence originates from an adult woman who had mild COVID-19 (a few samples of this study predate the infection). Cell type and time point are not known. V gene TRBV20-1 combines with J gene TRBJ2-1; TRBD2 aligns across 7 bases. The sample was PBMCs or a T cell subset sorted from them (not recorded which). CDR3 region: CSARSLAEYNEQFF. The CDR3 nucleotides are TGCAGTGCTAGGAGTCTAGCGGAATACAATGAGCAGTTCTTC.